This TCR beta chain was captured by sequencing in a study of OX40 agonist ivuxolimab in advanced cancers. Turning to the study itself: At 0.01 to 10 mg/kg, ivuxolimab was administered intravenously to patients every 2 weeks. Averaging 60 years in age, with a range of about 23 to 79, the cohort was 80% to 90% male. Previous treatment with anti-PD-1, anti-PD-L1 or anti-CTLA-4 therapy was allowed; approximately 40% had received some.

The protocol was immunoSEQ multiplex PCR, while the TCRdb copy is restricted to in-frame clones and leaves out a portion. Of some 50,000 clones in the sample, 85% to 90% were seen once. The V and J ends lost 3 bases and 0 bases respectively, with 6 bases between them. Germline V lookup: CDR1 MNHNS, CDR2 SASEGT. There are 14 residues in the CDR3. Collection of blood occurred at baseline, at cycle 4 day 1, and at cycle 7 day 1. This receptor was identified in an adult with an advanced solid tumor such as melanoma, head and neck, liver or kidney cancer. The chain combines TRBV6-1 with TRBJ2-1; the D gene is possibly TRBD1 (6 bases). The material was CD4+ or CD8+ T cells sorted from blood, obtained in a trial of the OX40 agonist ivuxolimab. CDR3 sequence reads: CASSDRGSYNEQFF. The CDR3 region has the DNA TGTGCCAGCAGTGACAGGGGCTCCTACAATGAGCAGTTCTTC.